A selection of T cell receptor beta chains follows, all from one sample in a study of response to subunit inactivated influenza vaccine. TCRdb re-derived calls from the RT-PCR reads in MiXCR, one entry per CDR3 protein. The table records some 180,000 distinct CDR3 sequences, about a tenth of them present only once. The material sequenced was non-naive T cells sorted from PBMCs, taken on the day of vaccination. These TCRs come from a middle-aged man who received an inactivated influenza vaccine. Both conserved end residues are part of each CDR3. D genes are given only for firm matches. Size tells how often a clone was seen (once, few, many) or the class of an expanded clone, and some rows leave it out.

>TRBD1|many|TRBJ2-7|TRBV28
TGTGCCAGTAAAATTACCGGGACAGCCTACGAGCAGTACTTC
CASKITGTAYEQYF
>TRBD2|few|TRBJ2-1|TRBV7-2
TGTGCCAGCAGCTTAAAACCGAGCGGGGGGGCCAGTGAGCAGTTCTTC
CASSLKPSGGASEQFF
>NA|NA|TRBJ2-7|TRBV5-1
NA
CASGLVMGPSDERYF
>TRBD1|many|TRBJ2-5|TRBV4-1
TGCGCCAGCAGGGACAGGGGAGGAGAGACCCAGTACTTC
CASRDRGGETQYF
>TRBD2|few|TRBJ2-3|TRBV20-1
TGCAGTGCTAGAGATGTCTTACTAGCGGGAAACCCTAGCACAGATACGCAGTATTTT
CSARDVLLAGNPSTDTQYF
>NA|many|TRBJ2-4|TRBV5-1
TGCGCCAGCAGCTTGTCTGCCCTAGGTCAGGCCAAAAACATTCAGTACTTC
CASSLSALGQAKNIQYF
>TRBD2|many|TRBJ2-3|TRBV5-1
TGCGCCAGCAGCTTGTCCTGGACTAGCGGGAGCTGGGATACGCAGTATTTT
CASSLSWTSGSWDTQYF
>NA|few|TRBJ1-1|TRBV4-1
TGCGCCAGCAGCCAGATCGGCAGGCGTGAAGCTTTCTTT
CASSQIGRREAFF
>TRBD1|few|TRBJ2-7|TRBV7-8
TGTGCCAGCAGCCACCCGGGACAGGGGTCCGAGCAGTACTTC
CASSHPGQGSEQYF
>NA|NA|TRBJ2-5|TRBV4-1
TGCGCCAGCAGCCAAGGTTCGACAGCGCAAGAGACCCAGTACTTC
CASSQGSTAQETQYF
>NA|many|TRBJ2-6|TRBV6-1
TGTGCCAGCAGCCGCCTGGGTACTGGGGCCAACGTCCTGACTTTC
CASSRLGTGANVLTF
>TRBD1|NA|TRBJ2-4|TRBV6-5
TGTGCCAGCAGTTACTCGTGGACAGGGAAGATCAGAAACATTCAGTACTTC
CASSYSWTGKIRNIQYF
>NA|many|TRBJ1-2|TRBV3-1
TGTGCCAGCAGCCAAGGCTACCAGGTGAAAGGCCATGGCTACACCTTC
CASSQGYQVKGHGYTF
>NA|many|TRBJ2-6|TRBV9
TGTGCCAGCAGCGTATTAGCTGGGGCCAACGTCCTGACTTTC
CASSVLAGANVLTF
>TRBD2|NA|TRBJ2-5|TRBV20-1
TGCAGTGCTAGAGATGGGGGCGGGAGGGCCGGGGAGACCCAGTACTTC
CSARDGGGRAGETQYF
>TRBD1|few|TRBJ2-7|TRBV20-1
TGCAGTGCTAGAGGCGGACAGGGCGAGCAGTACTTC
CSARGGQGEQYF
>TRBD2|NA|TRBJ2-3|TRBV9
TGTGCCAGCAGCGTATCCAGCGGGAGGGCCAGAGATACGCAGTATTTT
CASSVSSGRARDTQYF
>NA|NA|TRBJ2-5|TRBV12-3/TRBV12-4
TGTGCCAGCACCATGGACAGCCAAGAGACCCAGTACTTC
CASTMDSQETQYF
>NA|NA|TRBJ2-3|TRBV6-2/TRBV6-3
TGTGCCAGCAGTGTCGGGTATGGCCGGGATACGCAGTATTTT
CASSVGYGRDTQYF
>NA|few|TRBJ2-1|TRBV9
TGTGCCAGCAGCGTAAGGGGGGCGGGTTACAATGAGCAGTTCTTC
CASSVRGAGYNEQFF
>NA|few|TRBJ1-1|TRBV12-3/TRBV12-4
TGTGCCAGCAGCTCGTTACACACTGAAGCTTTCTTT
CASSSLHTEAFF
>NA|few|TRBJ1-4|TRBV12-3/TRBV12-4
TGTGCCAGCAGTGGGGACACAGTGAATCTGTTTTTT
CASSGDTVNLFF
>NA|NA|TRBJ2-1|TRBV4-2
TGTGCCAGCAGCCAAGATAGTAGGGCCTCGCCCTCGGACAATGAGCAGTTCTTC
CASSQDSRASPSDNEQFF
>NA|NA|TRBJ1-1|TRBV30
TGTGCCTGGAGTGTAGCACGGTATGAAGCTTTCTTT
CAWSVARYEAFF
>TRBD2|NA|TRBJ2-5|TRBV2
TGTGCCAGCAGTGAACCCCTTCTCCTAGCGGGGGGTAGTAAGACCCAGTACTTC
CASSEPLLLAGGSKTQYF
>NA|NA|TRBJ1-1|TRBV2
TGTGCCAGCAGTGAGACAGACCCGAACACTGAAGCTTTCTTT
CASSETDPNTEAFF
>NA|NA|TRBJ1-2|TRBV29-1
TGCAGCGTTCGGCAACAGGCTAACTATGGCTACACCTTC
CSVRQQANYGYTF
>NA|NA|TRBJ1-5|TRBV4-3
TGCGCCAGCAGCCAAGATCCGGGGACGCCCCAGCATTTT
CASSQDPGTPQHF
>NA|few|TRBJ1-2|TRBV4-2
TGTGCCAGCAGCCAAGTGGGCAGCACTAACTATGGCTACACCTTC
CASSQVGSTNYGYTF
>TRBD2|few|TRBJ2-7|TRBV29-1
TGCAGCGTTGCTAGCGGGATGTCTTACGAGCAGTACTTC
CSVASGMSYEQYF
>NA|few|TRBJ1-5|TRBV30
TGTGCCTGGAATCAGGGTCGGACAGCCAGACAAAATCAGCCCCAGCATTTT
CAWNQGRTARQNQPQHF
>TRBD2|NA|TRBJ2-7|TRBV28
TGTGCCAGCAGTTTAACTCTAGCGGAAACCTACGAGCAGTACTTC
CASSLTLAETYEQYF
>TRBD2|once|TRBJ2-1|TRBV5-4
TGTGCCAGCACCTGGACTAGCGATAACAATGAGCAGTTCTTC
CASTWTSDNNEQFF
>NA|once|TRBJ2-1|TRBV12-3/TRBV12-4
TGTGCCAGCAGTTTAAGGCGGGTAAATGAGCAGTTCTTC
CASSLRRVNEQFF
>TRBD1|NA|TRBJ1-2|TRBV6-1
TGTGCCAGCAGCCGGGGACAGGGGATAGGCTACACCTTC
CASSRGQGIGYTF
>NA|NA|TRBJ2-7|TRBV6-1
TGTGCCAGCAACACCGGACTTACCTCTGTCGAGCAGTACTTC
CASNTGLTSVEQYF
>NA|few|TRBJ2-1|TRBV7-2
TGTGCCAGCAGCCCTCCTTCGGCCCAGTTCTTC
CASSPPSAQFF
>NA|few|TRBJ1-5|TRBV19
TGTGCCAGTAGTAATGGTCCCGGTGGCAGAAAACAGCCCCAGCATTTT
CASSNGPGGRKQPQHF
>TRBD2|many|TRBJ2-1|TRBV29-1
TGCAGCGTTCCGGGGTTGGGAGGGATTCTCAATGAGCAGTTCTTC
CSVPGLGGILNEQFF
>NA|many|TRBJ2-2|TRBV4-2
TGTGCCAGCAGCCAAGCCCTAACAGGGTACACCGGGGAGCTGTTTTTT
CASSQALTGYTGELFF
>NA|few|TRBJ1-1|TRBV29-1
TGCAGCGTTGAAGGGGGGGAGAACACTGAAGCTTTCTTT
CSVEGGENTEAFF